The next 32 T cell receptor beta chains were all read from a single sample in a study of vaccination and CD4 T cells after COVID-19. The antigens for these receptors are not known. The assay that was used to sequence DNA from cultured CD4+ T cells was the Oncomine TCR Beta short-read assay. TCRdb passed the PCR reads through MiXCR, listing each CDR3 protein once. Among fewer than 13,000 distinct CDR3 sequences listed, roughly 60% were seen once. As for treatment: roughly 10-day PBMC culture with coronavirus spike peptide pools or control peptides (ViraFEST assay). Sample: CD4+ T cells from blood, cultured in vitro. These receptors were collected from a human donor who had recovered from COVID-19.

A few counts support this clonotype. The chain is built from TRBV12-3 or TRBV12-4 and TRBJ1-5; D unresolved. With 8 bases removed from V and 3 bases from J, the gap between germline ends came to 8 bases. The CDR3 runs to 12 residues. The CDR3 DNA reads TGTGCCAGCCGGGTCTCCAATCAGCCCCAGCATTTT. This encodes CASRVSNQPQHF.

The CDR3: CASRSEGDSPLHF. Written as DNA, the CDR3 is TGTGCCAGCAGATCCGAGGGGGATTCACCCCTCCACTTT. V usage is TRBV2 and J usage is TRBJ1-6, with a possible D match to TRBD1 (6 bases). Germline CDR1 SNHLY, CDR2 FYNNEI. The ends were cut back, 6 bases at V and 8 bases at J, with 11 bases in the middle. The CDR3 length is 13 residues.

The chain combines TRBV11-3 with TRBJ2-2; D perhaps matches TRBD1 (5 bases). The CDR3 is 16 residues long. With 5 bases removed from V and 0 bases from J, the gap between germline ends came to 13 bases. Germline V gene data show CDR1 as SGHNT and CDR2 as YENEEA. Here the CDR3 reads CASSARTNPNTGELFF. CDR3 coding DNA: TGTGCCAGCAGCGCGCGGACAAATCCGAACACCGGGGAGCTGTTTTTT.

CDR3 DNA sequence: TGCAGTGCTGCCTTACCGGAGAGGGTTAATGGCTACACCTTC. The encoded protein is CSAALPERVNGYTF. The chain is built from TRBV20-1 and TRBJ1-2; D call uncertain. This CDR3 region has 14 residues. The V gene lost 5 bases and the J gene lost 6 bases, with 19 bases spanning the gap. Germline CDR1 is DFQATT and CDR2 is SNEGSKA (reference sequence).

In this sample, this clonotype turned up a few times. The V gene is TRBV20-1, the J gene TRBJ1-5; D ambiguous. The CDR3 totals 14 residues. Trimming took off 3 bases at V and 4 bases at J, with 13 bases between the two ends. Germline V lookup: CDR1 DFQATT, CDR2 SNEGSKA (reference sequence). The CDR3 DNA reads TGCAGTGCTAGGGGAGAGGGATTAAATCAGCCCCAGCATTTT. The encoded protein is CSARGEGLNQPQHF.

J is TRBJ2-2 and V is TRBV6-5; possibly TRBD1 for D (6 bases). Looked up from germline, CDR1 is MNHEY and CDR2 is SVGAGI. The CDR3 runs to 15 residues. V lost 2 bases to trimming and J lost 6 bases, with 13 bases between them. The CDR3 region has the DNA TGTGCCAGCAGTTACATAGGACAGTCGGCCGGGGAGCTGTTTTTT. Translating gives CASSYIGQSAGELFF.

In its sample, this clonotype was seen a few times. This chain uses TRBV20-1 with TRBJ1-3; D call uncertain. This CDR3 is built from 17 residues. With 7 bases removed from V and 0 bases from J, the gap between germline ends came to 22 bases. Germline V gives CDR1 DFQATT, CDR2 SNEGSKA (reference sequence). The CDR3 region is CSVGKGRRRDSGNTIYF. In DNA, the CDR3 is TGCAGTGTGGGGAAGGGTCGGAGGCGCGACTCTGGAAACACCATATATTTT.

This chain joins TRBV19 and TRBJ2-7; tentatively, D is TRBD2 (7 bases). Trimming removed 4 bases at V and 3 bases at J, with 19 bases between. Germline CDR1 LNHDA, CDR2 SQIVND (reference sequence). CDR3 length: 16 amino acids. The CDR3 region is CASSTTTGGPSYEQYF. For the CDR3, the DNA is TGTGCCAGTAGTACCACAACGGGGGGCCCAAGCTACGAGCAGTACTTC.

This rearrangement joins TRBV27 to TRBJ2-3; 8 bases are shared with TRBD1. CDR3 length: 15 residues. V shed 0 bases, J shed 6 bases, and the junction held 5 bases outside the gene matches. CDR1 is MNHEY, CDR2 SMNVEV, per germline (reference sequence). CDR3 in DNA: TGTGCCAGCAGTTTATCGGACAGGGTGATGGATACGCAGTATTTT. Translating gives CASSLSDRVMDTQYF.

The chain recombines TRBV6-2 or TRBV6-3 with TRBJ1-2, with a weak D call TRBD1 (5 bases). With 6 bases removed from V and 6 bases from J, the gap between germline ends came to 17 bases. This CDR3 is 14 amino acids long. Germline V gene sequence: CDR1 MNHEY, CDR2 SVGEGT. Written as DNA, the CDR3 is TGTGCCAGCAGGGACACCGAGGAGGGTCATGGCTACACCTTC. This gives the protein CASRDTEEGHGYTF.

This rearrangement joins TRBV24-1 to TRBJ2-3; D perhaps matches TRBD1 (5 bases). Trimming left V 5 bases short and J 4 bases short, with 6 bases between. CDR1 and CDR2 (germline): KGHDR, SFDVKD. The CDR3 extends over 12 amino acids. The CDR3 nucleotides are TGTGCCACCAGTGGCAGGGCAGATACGCAGTATTTT. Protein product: CATSGRADTQYF.

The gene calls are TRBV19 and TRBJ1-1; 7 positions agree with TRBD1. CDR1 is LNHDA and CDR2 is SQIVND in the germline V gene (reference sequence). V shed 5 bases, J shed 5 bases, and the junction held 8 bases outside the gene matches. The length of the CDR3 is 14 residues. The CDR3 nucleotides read TGTGCCAGTAGTCCTTTGACAGGGAGGACTGAAGCTTTCTTT. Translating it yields CASSPLTGRTEAFF.

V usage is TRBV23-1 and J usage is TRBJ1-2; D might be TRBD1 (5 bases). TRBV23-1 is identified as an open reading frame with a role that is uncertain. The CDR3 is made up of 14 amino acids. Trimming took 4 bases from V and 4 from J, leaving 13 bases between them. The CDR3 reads CASSLRQNLYGYTF. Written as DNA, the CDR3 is TGCGCCAGCAGTCTGAGACAGAACCTCTATGGCTACACCTTC.

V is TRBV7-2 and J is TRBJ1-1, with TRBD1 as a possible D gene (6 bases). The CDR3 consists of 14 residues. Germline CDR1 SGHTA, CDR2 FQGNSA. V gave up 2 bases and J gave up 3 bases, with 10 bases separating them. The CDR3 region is CASSLQGRDTEAFF. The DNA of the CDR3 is TGTGCCAGCAGCTTACAGGGGCGGGACACTGAAGCTTTCTTT.

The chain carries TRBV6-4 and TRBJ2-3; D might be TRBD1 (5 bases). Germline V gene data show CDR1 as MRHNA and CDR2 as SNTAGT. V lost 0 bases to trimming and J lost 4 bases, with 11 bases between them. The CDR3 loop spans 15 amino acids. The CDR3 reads CASSDSTIRADTQYF. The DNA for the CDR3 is TGTGCCAGCAGTGACTCGACAATCAGGGCAGATACGCAGTATTTT.

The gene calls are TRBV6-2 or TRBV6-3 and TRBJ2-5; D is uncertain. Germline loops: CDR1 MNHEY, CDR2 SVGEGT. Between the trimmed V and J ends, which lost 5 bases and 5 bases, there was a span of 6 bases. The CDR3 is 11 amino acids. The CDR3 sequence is CASSQEETQYF. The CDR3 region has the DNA TGTGCCAGCAGTCAAGAGGAGACCCAGTACTTC.

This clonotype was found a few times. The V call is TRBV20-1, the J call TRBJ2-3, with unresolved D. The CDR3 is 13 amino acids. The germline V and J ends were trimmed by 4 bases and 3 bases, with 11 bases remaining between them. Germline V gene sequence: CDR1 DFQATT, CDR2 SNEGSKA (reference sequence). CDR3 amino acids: CSAISPNTDTQYF. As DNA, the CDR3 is TGCAGTGCTATAAGCCCTAATACAGATACGCAGTATTTT.

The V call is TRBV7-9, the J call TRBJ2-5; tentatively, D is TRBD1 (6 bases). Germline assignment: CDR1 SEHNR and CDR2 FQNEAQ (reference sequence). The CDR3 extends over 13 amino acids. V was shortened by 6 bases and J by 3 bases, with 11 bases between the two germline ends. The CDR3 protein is CASSWDTEETQYF. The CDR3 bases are TGTGCCAGCAGTTGGGACACCGAAGAGACCCAGTACTTC.

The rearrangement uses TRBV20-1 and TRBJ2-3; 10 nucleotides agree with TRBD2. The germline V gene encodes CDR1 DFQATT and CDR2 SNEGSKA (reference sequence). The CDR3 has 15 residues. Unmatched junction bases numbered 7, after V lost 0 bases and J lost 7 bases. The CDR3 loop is CSARDGLAGENTQYF. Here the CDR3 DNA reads TGCAGTGCTAGAGATGGGCTAGCGGGGGAGAATACGCAGTATTTT.

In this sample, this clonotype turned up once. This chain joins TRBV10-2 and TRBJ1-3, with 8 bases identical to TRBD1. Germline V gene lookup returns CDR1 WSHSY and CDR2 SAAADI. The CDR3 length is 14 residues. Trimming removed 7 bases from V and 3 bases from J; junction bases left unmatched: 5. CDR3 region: CASTRGLDGNTIYF. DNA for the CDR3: TGCGCCAGCACCAGGGGGCTGGATGGAAACACCATATATTTT.

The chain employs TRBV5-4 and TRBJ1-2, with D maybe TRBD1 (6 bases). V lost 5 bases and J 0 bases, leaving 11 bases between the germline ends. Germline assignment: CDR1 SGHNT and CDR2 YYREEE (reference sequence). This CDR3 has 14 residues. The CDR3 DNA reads TGTGCCAGCAGGACGACAGGAGCTAACTATGGCTACACCTTC. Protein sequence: CASRTTGANYGYTF. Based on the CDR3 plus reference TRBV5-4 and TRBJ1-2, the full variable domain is ETGVTQSPTHLIKTRGQQVTLRCSSQSGHNTVSWYQQALGQGPQFIFQYYREEENGRGNFPPRFSGLQFPNYSSELNVNALELDDSALYLCASRTTGANYGYTFGSGTRLTVV.

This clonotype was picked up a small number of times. The chain's CDR3 is CAILSSENTGELFF. The DNA of the CDR3 is TGTGCCATCCTATCTAGCGAGAACACCGGGGAGCTGTTTTTT. V gene TRBV10-3 combines with J gene TRBJ2-2; D possibly corresponds to TRBD2 (6 bases). Germline CDR1 is ENHRY and CDR2 is SYGVKD. V gave up 8 bases and J gave up 1 base, with 11 bases separating them. The CDR3 spans 14 residues.

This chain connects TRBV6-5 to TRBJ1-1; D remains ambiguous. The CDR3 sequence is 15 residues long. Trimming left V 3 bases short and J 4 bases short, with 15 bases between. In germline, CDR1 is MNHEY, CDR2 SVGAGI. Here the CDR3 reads CASSYGVGLGTEAFF. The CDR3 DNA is TGTGCCAGCAGTTATGGTGTAGGGTTGGGCACTGAAGCTTTCTTT.

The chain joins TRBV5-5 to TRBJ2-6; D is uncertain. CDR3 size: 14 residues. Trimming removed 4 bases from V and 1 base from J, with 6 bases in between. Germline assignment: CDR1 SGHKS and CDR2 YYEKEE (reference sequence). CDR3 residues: CASSLQSGANVLTF. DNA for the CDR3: TGTGCCAGCAGCCTTCAATCTGGGGCCAACGTCCTGACTTTC.

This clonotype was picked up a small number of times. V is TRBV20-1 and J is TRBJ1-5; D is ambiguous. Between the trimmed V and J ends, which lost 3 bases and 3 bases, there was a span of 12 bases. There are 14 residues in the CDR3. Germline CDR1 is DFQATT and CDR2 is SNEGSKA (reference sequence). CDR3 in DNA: TGCAGTGCTAGTCCTACCGTGGTCAATCAGCCCCAGCATTTT. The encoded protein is CSASPTVVNQPQHF.

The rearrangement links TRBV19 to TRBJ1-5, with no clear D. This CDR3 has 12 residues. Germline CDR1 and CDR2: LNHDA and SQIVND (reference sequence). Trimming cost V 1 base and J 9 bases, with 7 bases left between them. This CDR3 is CASSIASGPQHF. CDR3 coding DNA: TGTGCCAGTAGTATAGCCTCGGGGCCCCAGCATTTT. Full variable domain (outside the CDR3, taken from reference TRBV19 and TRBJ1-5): DGGITQSPKYLFRKEGQNVTLSCEQNLNHDAMYWYRQDPGQGLRLIYYSQIVNDFQKGDIAEGYSVSREKKESFPLTVTSAQKNPTAFYLCASSIASGPQHFGDGTRLSIL.

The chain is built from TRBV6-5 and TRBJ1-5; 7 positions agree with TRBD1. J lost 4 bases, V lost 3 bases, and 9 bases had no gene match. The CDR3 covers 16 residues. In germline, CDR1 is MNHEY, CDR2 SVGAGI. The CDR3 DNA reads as TGTGCCAGCAGTTATGGGGGACAGACTCAAAATCAGCCCCAGCATTTT. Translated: CASSYGGQTQNQPQHF.

CDR3 protein: CASSRESPEQYF. For the CDR3, the DNA is TGTGCCAGCAGCCGAGAGTCCCCCGAGCAGTACTTC. This chain joins TRBV7-9 and TRBJ2-7; D call uncertain. Per the germline V gene, CDR1 is SEHNR and CDR2 is FQNEAQ (reference sequence). The CDR3 is 12 residues long. V shed 5 bases and J shed 6 bases, with 11 bases lying between them.

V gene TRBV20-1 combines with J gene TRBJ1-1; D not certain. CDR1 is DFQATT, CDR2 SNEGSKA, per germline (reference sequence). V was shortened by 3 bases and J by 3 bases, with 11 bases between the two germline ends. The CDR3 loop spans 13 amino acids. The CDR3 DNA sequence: TGCAGTGCTAGCAGCGGCTGGGACACTGAAGCTTTCTTT. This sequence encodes CSASSGWDTEAFF.

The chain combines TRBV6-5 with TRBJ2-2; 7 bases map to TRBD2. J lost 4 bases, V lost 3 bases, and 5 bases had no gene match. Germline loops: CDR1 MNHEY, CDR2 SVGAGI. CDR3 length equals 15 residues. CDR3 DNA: TGTGCCAGCAGTTATGGGGTAGCGGGCACCGGGGAGCTGTTTTTT. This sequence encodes CASSYGVAGTGELFF.

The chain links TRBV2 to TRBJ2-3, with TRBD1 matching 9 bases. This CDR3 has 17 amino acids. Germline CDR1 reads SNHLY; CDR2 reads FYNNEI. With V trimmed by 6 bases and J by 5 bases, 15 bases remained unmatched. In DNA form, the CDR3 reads TGTGCCAGCAGCACCCAGAACGGGACAGGGTATATAGATACGCAGTATTTT. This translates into CASSTQNGTGYIDTQYF.

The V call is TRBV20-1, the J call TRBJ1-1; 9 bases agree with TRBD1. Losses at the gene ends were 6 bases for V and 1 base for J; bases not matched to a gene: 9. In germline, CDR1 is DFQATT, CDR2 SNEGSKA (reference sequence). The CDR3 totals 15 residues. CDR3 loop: CSATPGTGTNTEAFF. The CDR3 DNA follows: TGCAGTGCCACCCCCGGGACAGGGACGAACACTGAAGCTTTCTTT.